This T cell receptor (beta chain) derives from a study of response to subunit inactivated influenza vaccine. Study-wide findings and caveats: T cells newly recruited by each seasonal influenza vaccination are few, the authors suggested.

MiXCR, run by TCRdb on the RT-PCR reads, gives a single entry per CDR3 protein. This sample has about 620,000 distinct CDR3 sequences; 12% occur once, and the top ten carry about 10%. The CDR3 is made up of 14 amino acids. The germline V gene encodes CDR1 MDHEN and CDR2 SYDVKM. V was trimmed by 4 bases and J by 5 bases, leaving 15 bases between them. In this sample, this clonotype turned up a few times. Antigen unknown. The V gene is TRBV28, the J gene TRBJ2-7, with D tentatively TRBD1 (5 bases). This receptor was obtained from a man in his fifties or sixties who received an inactivated influenza vaccine. The sample was PBMCs from blood, taken on the day of vaccination. The CDR3 coding sequence is TGTGCCAGCAGTTCAGGACCCCTCAGGGACGAGCAGTACTTC. This translates into CASSSGPLRDEQYF.